Sequencing of this T cell receptor (beta chain) was carried out in a study of blood T cell repertoires in COVID-19. Study-level background: Acute-phase and convalescent COVID-19 samples originated in the United States, Italy and Spain.

The CDR3 length is 15 residues. Germline V CDR1 and CDR2: SGHRS, YFSETQ. Trimming left V 0 bases short and J 1 base short, with 8 bases between. TCRdb keeps only in-frame clones here, not all; method: immunoSEQ multiplex PCR. The table records some 150,000 clones, approximately 86% of them present only once. The chain combines TRBV5-1 with TRBJ1-3; no clear D gene. The sequence came from a woman in her forties who had recovered from COVID-19. The specimen was PBMCs or T cells enriched from blood (not recorded which). The CDR3 region has the DNA TGCGCCAGCAGCTTGGTGGAGGGTTCTGGAAACACCATATATTTT. Translated: CASSLVEGSGNTIYF.